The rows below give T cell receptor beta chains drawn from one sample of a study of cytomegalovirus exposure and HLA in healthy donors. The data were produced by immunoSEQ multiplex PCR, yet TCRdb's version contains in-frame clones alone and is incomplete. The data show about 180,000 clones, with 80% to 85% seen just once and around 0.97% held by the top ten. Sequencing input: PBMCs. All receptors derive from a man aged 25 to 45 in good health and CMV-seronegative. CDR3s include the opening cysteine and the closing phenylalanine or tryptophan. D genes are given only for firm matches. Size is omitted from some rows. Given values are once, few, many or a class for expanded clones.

CASSVGTSGYEQYF TGTGCCAGCAGCGTAGGGACTAGCGGCTACGAGCAGTACTTC TRBD2 TRBV9 NA TRBJ2-7
CASSPGPGGFFPSYEQYF TGTGCCAGCAGCCCTGGCCCAGGGGGCTTTTTCCCCTCCTACGAGCAGTACTTC TRBD1 TRBV7-2 NA TRBJ2-7
CASSQEGSPRGKDTEAFF TGTGCCAGCAGCCAAGAAGGTAGTCCCCGAGGGAAGGACACTGAAGCTTTCTTT NA TRBV4-2 NA TRBJ1-1
CASSYSGGANTEAFF TGTGCCAGCAGTTACTCGGGGGGAGCGAACACTGAAGCTTTCTTT NA TRBV6-5 NA TRBJ1-1
CASSLGRTEAQETQYF TGTGCCAGCAGCTTGGGGCGAACCGAGGCCCAAGAGACCCAGTACTTC NA TRBV11-3 NA TRBJ2-5
CASSFRGSFYEQYF TGCGCCAGCAGTTTCAGGGGATCTTTTTACGAGCAGTACTTC NA TRBV5-1 NA TRBJ2-7
CASSSRKGGDTEAFF TGTGCCAGCAGTTCCAGGAAGGGGGGGGACACTGAAGCTTTCTTT NA TRBV6-5 NA TRBJ1-1
CASSYPGGDEQYF TGTGCCAGCAGTTACCCCGGGGGGGACGAGCAGTACTTC TRBD2 TRBV6-5 NA TRBJ2-7
CASSRSWRDYGYTF TGTGCCAGCAGCCGTAGCTGGCGGGACTATGGCTACACCTTC NA TRBV7-2 NA TRBJ1-2
CASTPNPPGQENYEQYF TGCGCCAGCACCCCAAATCCGCCGGGACAGGAGAACTACGAGCAGTACTTC TRBD1 TRBV23-1 NA TRBJ2-7
CASTGKNIQYF TGTGCCAGCACCGGTAAGAACATTCAGTACTTC NA TRBV6-1 NA TRBJ2-4
CASSSLPGEAFF TGTGCCAGCAGTTCACTCCCTGGTGAAGCTTTCTTT NA TRBV28 NA TRBJ1-1
CASSEGAGAEYEQYF TGTGCCAGCAGCGAGGGGGCAGGGGCCGAATACGAGCAGTACTTC TRBD1 TRBV13 NA TRBJ2-7
CASSPNPGLINSPLHF TGTGCCAGCAGCCCTAACCCGGGACTCATTAATTCACCCCTCCACTTT NA TRBV7-6 NA TRBJ1-6
CASSQDLARSYEQYF TGTGCCAGCAGCCAAGATCTGGCCCGCTCCTACGAGCAGTACTTC NA TRBV14 NA TRBJ2-7
CASSTQAGVSYEQYF TGTGCCAGCAGCACTCAAGCGGGAGTCTCCTACGAGCAGTACTTC TRBD2 TRBV7-2 NA TRBJ2-7
CASSPPGGPSYNEQFF TGTGCCAGCAGCCCACCGGGGGGGCCCTCCTACAATGAGCAGTTCTTC TRBD2 TRBV5-4 NA TRBJ2-1
CASSSDSFAGNTIYF TGCGCCAGCAGCTCGGACAGTTTCGCTGGAAACACCATATATTTT NA TRBV5-1 NA TRBJ1-3
CASSPGARSGANVLTF TGTGCCAGCTCACCGGGGGCCCGCTCTGGGGCCAACGTCCTGACTTTC NA TRBV18 NA TRBJ2-6
CASSLDRRGRGSTDTQYF TGTGCCAGCAGCTTAGACCGACGCGGGCGAGGTAGCACAGATACGCAGTATTTT NA TRBV7-9 NA TRBJ2-3
CAISQRASYEQYF TGTGCCATCAGTCAGCGGGCCTCCTACGAGCAGTACTTC NA TRBV10-3 NA TRBJ2-7
CASSRSGLAGGIYNEQFF TGCGCCAGCAGCCGTTCTGGACTAGCGGGAGGGATCTACAATGAGCAGTTCTTC TRBD2 TRBV4-3 NA TRBJ2-1
CASSPPGQGDQPQHF TGTGCCAGTAGTCCGCCGGGACAGGGAGATCAGCCCCAGCATTTT TRBD1 TRBV19 NA TRBJ1-5
CASGVAGANVLTF TGTGCCTCGGGGGTCGCGGGGGCCAACGTCCTGACTTTC NA TRBV30 few TRBJ2-6
CASSGLGTSGADTQYF TGTGCCAGCAGCGGCCTTGGTACTAGCGGGGCTGATACGCAGTATTTT NA TRBV21-1 NA TRBJ2-3
CSARDSGGYTF TGCAGTGCTAGAGATTCGGGGGGCTACACCTTC NA TRBV20-1 NA TRBJ1-2
CASSQDGRGEKLFF TGCGCCAGCAGCCAAGACGGGCGGGGCGAAAAACTGTTTTTT NA TRBV4-1 NA TRBJ1-4
CASSLDGQGVRETQYF TGCGCCAGCAGCTTGGATGGACAGGGGGTACGGGAGACCCAGTACTTC TRBD1 TRBV5-1 NA TRBJ2-5
CASSQETVSYEQYF TGTGCCAGCAGCCAAGAAACGGTCTCCTACGAGCAGTACTTC NA TRBV4-2 NA TRBJ2-7
CASSIEGGQGNYGYTF TGTGCCAGTAGTATAGAAGGAGGACAGGGAAACTATGGCTACACCTTC TRBD1 TRBV19 NA TRBJ1-2
CASSMSPLAGGYNEQFF TGTGCCAGTAGTATGTCTCCACTAGCGGGAGGTTACAATGAGCAGTTCTTC TRBD2 TRBV19 NA TRBJ2-1
CASGHRDGTEAFF TGTGCCAGCGGTCACAGGGACGGAACTGAAGCTTTCTTT NA TRBV7-3 NA TRBJ1-1
CASSSREGSTDTQYF TGTGCCAGCAGCTCTAGGGAGGGGAGCACAGATACGCAGTATTTT TRBD2 TRBV7-8 NA TRBJ2-3
CSVEVLFAGVNEQFF TGCAGCGTTGAAGTACTATTTGCGGGAGTCAATGAGCAGTTCTTC TRBD2 TRBV29-1 NA TRBJ2-1
CASAPDMSYEQYF TGTGCCAGCGCACCGGACATGTCCTACGAGCAGTACTTC NA TRBV2 NA TRBJ2-7
CASNEALVPLEDTEAFF TGTGCCAGCAACGAAGCGTTAGTCCCGCTTGAGGACACTGAAGCTTTCTTT NA TRBV7-9 once TRBJ1-1
CASSRDSYEQYF TGTGCCAGCAGCCGGGACAGCTACGAGCAGTACTTC TRBD1 TRBV5-4 few TRBJ2-7
CASSDQGTNEKLFF TGTGCCAGCAGTGACCAGGGTACTAATGAAAAACTGTTTTTT NA TRBV28 NA TRBJ1-4
CAWSPDNQETQYF TGTGCCTGGAGTCCAGACAATCAAGAGACCCAGTACTTC NA TRBV30 NA TRBJ2-5
CASSLVPPKRNYGYTF TGTGCCAGCAGTTTAGTGCCCCCTAAGAGGAACTATGGCTACACCTTC NA TRBV28 NA TRBJ1-2
CASSVEARGNSPLHF TGTGCCAGCAGCGTAGAGGCCAGGGGTAATTCACCCCTCCACTTT NA TRBV9 NA TRBJ1-6
CASSQLASGYNEQFF TGTGCCAGCAGCCAATTAGCTAGCGGGTACAATGAGCAGTTCTTC TRBD2 TRBV4-2 few TRBJ2-1
CASSLRGEAEAFF TGTGCCAGCAGCTTACGGGGGGAAGCTGAAGCTTTCTTT NA TRBV7-3 NA TRBJ1-1
CASSQGTNQKQFF TGTGCCAGCAGCCAAGGGACTAACCAAAAGCAGTTCTTC TRBD2 TRBV7-9 NA TRBJ2-1
CASSARVIGELFF TGTGCCAGCAGTGCGAGGGTCATCGGGGAGCTGTTTTTT NA TRBV6-5 NA TRBJ2-2
CASSPATHYGYTF TGTGCCAGCAGCCCCGCCACACACTATGGCTACACCTTC NA TRBV7-9 once TRBJ1-2
CASTDRQAGITDTQYF TGCGCCAGCACCGACCGCCAGGCGGGGATCACAGATACGCAGTATTTT NA TRBV5-1 NA TRBJ2-3
CSVEKGVNTEAFF TGCAGCGTTGAAAAGGGAGTGAACACTGAAGCTTTCTTT NA TRBV29-1 NA TRBJ1-1
CASSERRGAGTGELFF TGTGCCAGCAGTGAACGACGCGGAGCGGGGACCGGGGAGCTGTTTTTT TRBD2 TRBV2 NA TRBJ2-2
CASSAASGGASETQYF TGTGCCAGCAGCGCCGCTAGCGGGGGGGCCTCGGAGACCCAGTACTTC TRBD2 TRBV7-8 few TRBJ2-5
CASSPGTSGSWKTQYF TGTGCCAGCAGCCCCGGGACTAGCGGGAGTTGGAAGACCCAGTACTTC TRBD2 TRBV9 NA TRBJ2-5
CASRGDNSPLHF TGTGCCAGCAGAGGGGATAATTCACCCCTCCACTTT NA TRBV9 NA TRBJ1-6
CASSPPEARGAFF TGTGCCAGCAGCCCTCCAGAGGCCCGCGGAGCTTTCTTT NA TRBV7-2 NA TRBJ1-1
CASSLVRGRVTQDNEQFF TGTGCCAGCAGCTTAGTACGTGGGAGGGTGACGCAGGACAATGAGCAGTTCTTC TRBD2 TRBV11-3 NA TRBJ2-1